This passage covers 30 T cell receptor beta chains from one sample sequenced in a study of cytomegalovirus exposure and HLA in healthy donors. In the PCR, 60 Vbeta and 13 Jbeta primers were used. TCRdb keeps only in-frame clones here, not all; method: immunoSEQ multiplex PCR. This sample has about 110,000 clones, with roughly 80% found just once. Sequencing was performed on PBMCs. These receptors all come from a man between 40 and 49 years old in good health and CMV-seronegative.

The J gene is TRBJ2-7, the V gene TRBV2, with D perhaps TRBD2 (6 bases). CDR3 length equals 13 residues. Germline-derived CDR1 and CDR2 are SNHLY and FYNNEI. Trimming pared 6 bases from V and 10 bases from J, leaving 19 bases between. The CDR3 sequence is CASRRDSGEKQYF. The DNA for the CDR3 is TGTGCCAGCAGACGGGACTCTGGGGAGAAACAGTACTTC.

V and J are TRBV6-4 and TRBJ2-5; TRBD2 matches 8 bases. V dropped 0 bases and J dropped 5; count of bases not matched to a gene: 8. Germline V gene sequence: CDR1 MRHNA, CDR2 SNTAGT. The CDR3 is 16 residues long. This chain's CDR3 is CASSDSPGRGRETQYF. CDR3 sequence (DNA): TGTGCCAGCAGTGACTCTCCCGGGAGGGGCAGGGAGACCCAGTACTTC.

The CDR3 loop reads CASSTQGTLHEQFF. In nucleotides, the CDR3 is TGTGCCAGTAGTACACAGGGTACCCTCCATGAGCAGTTCTTC. The chain has TRBV19 and TRBJ2-1; the D gene is possibly TRBD1 (6 bases). CDR1 and CDR2 (germline): LNHDA, SQIVND (reference sequence). V shed 4 bases and J shed 8 bases, with 15 bases lying between them. There are 14 residues in the CDR3.

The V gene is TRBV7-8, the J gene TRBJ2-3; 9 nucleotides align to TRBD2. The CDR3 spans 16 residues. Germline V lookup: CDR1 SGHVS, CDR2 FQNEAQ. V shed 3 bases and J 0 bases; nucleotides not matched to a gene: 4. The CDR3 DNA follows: TGTGCCAGCAGCTTGGAGCGGGGGGCTAGCACAGATACGCAGTATTTT. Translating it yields CASSLERGASTDTQYF.

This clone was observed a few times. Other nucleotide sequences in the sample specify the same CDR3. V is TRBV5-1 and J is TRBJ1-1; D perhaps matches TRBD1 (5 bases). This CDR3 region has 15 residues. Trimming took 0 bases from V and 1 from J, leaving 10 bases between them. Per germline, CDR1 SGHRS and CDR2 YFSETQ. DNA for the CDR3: TGCGCCAGCAGCTTGGATGGGCAGGGGAACACTGAAGCTTTCTTT. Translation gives CASSLDGQGNTEAFF. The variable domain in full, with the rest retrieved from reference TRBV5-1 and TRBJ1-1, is KAGVTQTPRYLIKTRGQQVTLSCSPISGHRSVSWYQQTPGQGLQFLFEYFSETQRNKGNFPGRFSGRQFSNSRSEMNVSTLELGDSALYLCASSLDGQGNTEAFFGQGTRLTVV.

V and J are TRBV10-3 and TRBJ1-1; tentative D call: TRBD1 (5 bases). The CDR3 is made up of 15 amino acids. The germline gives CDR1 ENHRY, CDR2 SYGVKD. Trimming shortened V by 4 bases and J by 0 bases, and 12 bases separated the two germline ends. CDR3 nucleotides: TGTGCCATCAGTGTTCGGGGGGGGATGAACACTGAAGCTTTCTTT. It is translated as CAISVRGGMNTEAFF.

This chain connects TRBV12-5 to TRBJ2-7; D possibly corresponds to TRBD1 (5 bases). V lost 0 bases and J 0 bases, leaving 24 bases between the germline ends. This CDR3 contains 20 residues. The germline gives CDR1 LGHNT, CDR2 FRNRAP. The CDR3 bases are TGTGCTAGTGGTTTGGTACTTTTCCCAGAGACAGTTGATAACTCCTACGAGCAGTACTTC. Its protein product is CASGLVLFPETVDNSYEQYF.

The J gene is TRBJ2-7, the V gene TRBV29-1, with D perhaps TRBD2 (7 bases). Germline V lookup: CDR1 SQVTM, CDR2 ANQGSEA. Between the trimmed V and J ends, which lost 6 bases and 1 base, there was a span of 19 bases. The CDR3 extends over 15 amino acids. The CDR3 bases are TGCAGCGTGGACGCGGGGGCATATGGATCCTACGAGCAGTACTTC. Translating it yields CSVDAGAYGSYEQYF.

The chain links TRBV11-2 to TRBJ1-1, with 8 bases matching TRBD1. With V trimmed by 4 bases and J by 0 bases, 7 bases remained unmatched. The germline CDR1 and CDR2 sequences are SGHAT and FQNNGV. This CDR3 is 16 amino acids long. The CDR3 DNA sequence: TGTGCCAGCAGCTCGACGGACAGGGTCTTGAACACTGAAGCTTTCTTT. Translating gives CASSSTDRVLNTEAFF.

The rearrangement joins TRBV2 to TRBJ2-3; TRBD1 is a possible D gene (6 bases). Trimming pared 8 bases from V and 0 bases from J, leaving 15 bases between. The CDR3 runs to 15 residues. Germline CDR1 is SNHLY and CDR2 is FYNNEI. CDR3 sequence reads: CASGGQSTSTDTQYF. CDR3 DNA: TGTGCCAGCGGGGGACAATCGACTAGCACAGATACGCAGTATTTT.

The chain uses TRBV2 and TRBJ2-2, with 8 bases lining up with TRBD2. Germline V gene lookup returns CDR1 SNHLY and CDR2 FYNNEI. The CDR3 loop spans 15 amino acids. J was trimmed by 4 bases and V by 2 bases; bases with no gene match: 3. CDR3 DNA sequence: TGTGCCAGCAGTGAATTCAGCGGGGGCACCGGGGAGCTGTTTTTT. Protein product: CASSEFSGGTGELFF.

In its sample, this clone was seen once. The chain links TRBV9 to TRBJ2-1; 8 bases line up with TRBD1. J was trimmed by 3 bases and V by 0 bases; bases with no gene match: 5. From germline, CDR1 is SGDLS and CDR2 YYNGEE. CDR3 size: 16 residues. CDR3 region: CASSVGRDRSYNEQFF. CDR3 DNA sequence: TGTGCCAGCAGCGTAGGGAGGGACAGGAGCTACAATGAGCAGTTCTTC.

The CDR3 bases are TGTGCCAGCAGGTCGACAGGGAAGACTGAAGCTTTCTTT. Encoded protein: CASRSTGKTEAFF. The chain couples TRBV6-6 to TRBJ1-1, with 7 bases fitting TRBD1. Germline CDR1 and CDR2: MNHNY and SVGAGI (reference sequence). V was pared by 6 bases and J by 5 bases, with 6 bases of the junction left unmatched. This CDR3 is 13 amino acids long.

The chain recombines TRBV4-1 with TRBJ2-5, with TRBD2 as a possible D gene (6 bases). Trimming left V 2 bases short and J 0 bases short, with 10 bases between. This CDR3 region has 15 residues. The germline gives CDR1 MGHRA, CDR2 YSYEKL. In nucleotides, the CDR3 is TGCGCCAGCAGCCAATGGGAGGCCTACCAAGAGACCCAGTACTTC. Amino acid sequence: CASSQWEAYQETQYF.

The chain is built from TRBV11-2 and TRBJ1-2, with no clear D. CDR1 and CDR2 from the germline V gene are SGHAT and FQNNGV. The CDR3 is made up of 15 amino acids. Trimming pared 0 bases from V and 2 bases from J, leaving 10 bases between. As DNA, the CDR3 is TGTGCCAGCAGCTTAGATCGTGGGGAGAACTATGGCTACACCTTC. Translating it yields CASSLDRGENYGYTF.

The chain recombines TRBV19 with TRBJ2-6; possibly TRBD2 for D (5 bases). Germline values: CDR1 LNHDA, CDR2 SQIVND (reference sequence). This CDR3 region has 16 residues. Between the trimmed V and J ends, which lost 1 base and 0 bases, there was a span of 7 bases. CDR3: CASSIGGYSGANVLTF. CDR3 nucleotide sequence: TGTGCCAGTAGTATAGGAGGGTACTCTGGGGCCAACGTCCTGACTTTC.

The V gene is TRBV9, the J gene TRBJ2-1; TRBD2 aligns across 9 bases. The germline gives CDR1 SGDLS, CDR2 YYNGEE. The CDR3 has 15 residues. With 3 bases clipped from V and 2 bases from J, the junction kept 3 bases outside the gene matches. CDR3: CASSASGATYNEQFF. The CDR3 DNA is TGTGCCAGCAGCGCTAGCGGGGCAACCTACAATGAGCAGTTCTTC.

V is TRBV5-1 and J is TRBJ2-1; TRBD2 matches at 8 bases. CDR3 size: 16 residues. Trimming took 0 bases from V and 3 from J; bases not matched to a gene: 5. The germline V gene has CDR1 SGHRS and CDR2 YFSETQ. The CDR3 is CASSLAERGSYNEQFF. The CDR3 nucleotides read TGCGCCAGCAGCTTGGCCGAGCGGGGGAGCTACAATGAGCAGTTCTTC.

The CDR3 loop is CASSPPAGVETQYF. As DNA, the CDR3 is TGTGCCAGCTCACCCCCCGCGGGCGTAGAGACCCAGTACTTC. V is TRBV18 and J is TRBJ2-5; tentative D call: TRBD2 (5 bases). CDR3 length: 14 amino acids. CDR1 is KGHSH and CDR2 is LQKENI in the germline V gene. Trimming left V 3 bases short and J 4 bases short, with 12 bases between. The full variable domain, its missing parts supplied by reference TRBV18 and TRBJ2-5, is NAGVMQNPRHLVRRRGQEARLRCSPMKGHSHVYWYRQLPEEGLKFMVYLQKENIIDESGMPKERFSAEFPKEGPSILRIQQVVRGDSAAYFCASSPPAGVETQYFGPGTRLLVL.

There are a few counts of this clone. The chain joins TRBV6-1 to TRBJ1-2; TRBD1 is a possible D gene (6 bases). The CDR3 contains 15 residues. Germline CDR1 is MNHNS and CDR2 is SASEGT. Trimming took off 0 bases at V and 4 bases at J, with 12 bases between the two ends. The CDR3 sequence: CASSEAITGPYGYTF. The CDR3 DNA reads TGTGCCAGCAGTGAAGCCATCACAGGGCCCTATGGCTACACCTTC.

CDR3 in DNA: TGCAGCGTTCGGGACAGGGCGTTAGCTAACTATGGCTACACCTTC. Translated: CSVRDRALANYGYTF. The chain uses TRBV29-1 and TRBJ1-2; TRBD1 aligns across 9 bases. This CDR3 has 15 amino acids. The V gene's germline CDR1 is SQVTM and CDR2 ANQGSEA. The trim removed 5 bases at V and 0 bases at J, leaving 7 bases unmatched.

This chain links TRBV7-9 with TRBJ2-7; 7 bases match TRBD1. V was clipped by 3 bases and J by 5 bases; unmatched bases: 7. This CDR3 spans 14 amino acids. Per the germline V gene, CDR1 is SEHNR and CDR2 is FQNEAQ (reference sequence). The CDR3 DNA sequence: TGTGCCAGCAGCTTGGGCCCGGGACAGAACGAGCAGTACTTC. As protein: CASSLGPGQNEQYF.

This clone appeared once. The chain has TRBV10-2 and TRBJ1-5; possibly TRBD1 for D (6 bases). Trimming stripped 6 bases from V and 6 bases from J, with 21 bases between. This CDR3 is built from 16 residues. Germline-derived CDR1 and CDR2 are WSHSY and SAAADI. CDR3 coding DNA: TGCGCCAGCAGACCCGCGGGGGGGCGCCTGGTTCAGCCCCAGCATTTT. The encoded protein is CASRPAGGRLVQPQHF.

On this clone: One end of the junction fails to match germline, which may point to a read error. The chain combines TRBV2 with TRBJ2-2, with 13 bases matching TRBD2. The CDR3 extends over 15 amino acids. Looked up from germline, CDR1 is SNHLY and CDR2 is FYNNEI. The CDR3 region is CAGSSTSGGTGELFF. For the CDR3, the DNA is TGTGCCGGCAGTTCGACTAGCGGGGGGACCGGGGAGCTGTTTTTT.

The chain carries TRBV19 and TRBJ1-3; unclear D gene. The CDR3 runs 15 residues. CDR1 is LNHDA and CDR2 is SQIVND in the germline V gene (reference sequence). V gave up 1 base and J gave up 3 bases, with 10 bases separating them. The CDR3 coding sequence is TGTGCCAGTAGTATAGGAGGGATCGGTGGAAACACCATATATTTT. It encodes CASSIGGIGGNTIYF.

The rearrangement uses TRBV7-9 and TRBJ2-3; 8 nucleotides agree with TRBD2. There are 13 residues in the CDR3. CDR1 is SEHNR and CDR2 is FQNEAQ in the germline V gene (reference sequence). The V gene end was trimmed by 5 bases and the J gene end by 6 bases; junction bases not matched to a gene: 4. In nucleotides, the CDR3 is TGTGCCAGCAGCCATTCGGGGGGGGATACGCAGTATTTT. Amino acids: CASSHSGGDTQYF.

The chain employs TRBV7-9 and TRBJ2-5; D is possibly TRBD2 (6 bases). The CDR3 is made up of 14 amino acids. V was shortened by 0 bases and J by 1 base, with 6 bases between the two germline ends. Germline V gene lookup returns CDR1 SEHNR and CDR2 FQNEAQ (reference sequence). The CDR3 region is CASSLAEGQETQYF. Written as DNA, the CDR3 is TGTGCCAGCAGCTTAGCGGAGGGCCAAGAGACCCAGTACTTC.

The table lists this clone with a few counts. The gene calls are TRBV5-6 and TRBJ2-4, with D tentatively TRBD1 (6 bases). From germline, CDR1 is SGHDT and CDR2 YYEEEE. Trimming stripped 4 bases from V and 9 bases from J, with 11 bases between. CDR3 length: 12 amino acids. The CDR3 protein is CASSANRVIQYF. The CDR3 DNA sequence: TGTGCCAGCAGCGCAAACAGGGTCATTCAGTACTTC.

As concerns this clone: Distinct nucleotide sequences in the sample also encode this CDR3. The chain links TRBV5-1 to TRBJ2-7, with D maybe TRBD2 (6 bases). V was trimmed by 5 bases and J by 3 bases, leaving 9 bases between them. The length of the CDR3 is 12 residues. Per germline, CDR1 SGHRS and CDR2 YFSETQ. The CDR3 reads CASSLGGYEQYF. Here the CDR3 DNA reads TGCGCCAGCAGTCTGGGGGGCTACGAGCAGTACTTC. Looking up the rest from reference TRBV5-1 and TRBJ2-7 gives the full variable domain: KAGVTQTPRYLIKTRGQQVTLSCSPISGHRSVSWYQQTPGQGLQFLFEYFSETQRNKGNFPGRFSGRQFSNSRSEMNVSTLELGDSALYLCASSLGGYEQYFGPGTRLTVT.

The CDR3: CSGGDRGGRGSSYNEQFF. In DNA, the CDR3 is TGCAGCGGGGGAGACAGGGGGGGGCGGGGAAGCTCCTACAATGAGCAGTTCTTC. The rearrangement links TRBV29-1 to TRBJ2-1, with 9 bases aligning to TRBD1. The ends lost 7 bases at V and 0 bases at J; junction bases unmatched: 16. Germline loops: CDR1 SQVTM, CDR2 ANQGSEA. CDR3 length equals 18 residues.